This T cell receptor beta chain emerged from a study of cytomegalovirus exposure and HLA in healthy donors. Study information: HLA-typed donors were the source of about 81 million unique TCRs held in an early data release. Study results and caveats: An observed cluster of highly shared sequence variants was recorded as a likely sequencing artifact.

Despite likely unrecorded immune exposures, the donors were nominally healthy at the time of sampling. This clone showed up just once. What it recognizes is unknown. PCR employed 60 Vbeta and 13 Jbeta primers. TCRdb's table, derived via immunoSEQ multiplex PCR, lists solely in-frame clones and lacks some. The sample carries roughly 140,000 clones, 80% to 85% recorded once. This clonotype was sampled from a female donor in good health and CMV-seronegative. Sequencing input: PBMCs.

DNA for the CDR3: TGTGCCAGCAGTTTATTTGGCATACCGTTCTTC. As protein: CASSLFGIPFF. This chain joins TRBV27 and TRBJ2-1; no firm D call. V was clipped by 1 base and J by 15 bases, with 10 bases between them. The germline CDR1 and CDR2 sequences are MNHEY and SMNVEV (reference sequence). The CDR3 spans 11 residues.